The 13 T cell receptor beta chains reported below all come from one sample, sequenced in a study of shared T cell receptors in the human thymus. Measured with immunoSEQ multiplex PCR; TCRdb has only the in-frame clones, and not every one. Here the sample spans 500,000 to 750,000 clones, roughly 90% being singletons. These same data were also listed under a study on human thymus T cells.

Sequencing was done on a sample of thymocytes. These receptors were taken from a boy in the first two years of life with a congenital heart defect.

CDR3 in amino acids: CASSQRGAGNYGYTF. Here the CDR3 DNA reads TGTGCCAGCAGCCAACGGGGGGCGGGCAACTATGGCTACACCTTC. The chain combines TRBV14 with TRBJ1-2; weak D call: TRBD1 (6 bases). CDR1 and CDR2 (germline): SGHDN, FVKESK. V was shortened by 2 bases and J by 2 bases, with 12 bases between the two germline ends. This CDR3 has 15 amino acids.

The chain is built from TRBV11-2 and TRBJ2-1, with D possibly TRBD2 on 6 matching bases. CDR3 length: 11 amino acids. Germline V gene data show CDR1 as SGHAT and CDR2 as FQNNGV. The V gene lost 5 bases and the J gene lost 7 bases, with 6 bases spanning the gap. CDR3 loop: CASSGGNEQFF. The CDR3 region has the DNA TGTGCCAGCAGCGGGGGGAATGAGCAGTTCTTC.

CDR3 bases: TGTGCCAGCACCTTTAGCGGGAAAGACACAGATACGCAGTATTTT. Protein product: CASTFSGKDTDTQYF. The rearrangement links TRBV28 to TRBJ2-3; 8 bases map to TRBD2. Germline CDR1 is MDHEN and CDR2 is SYDVKM. J lost 2 bases, V lost 7 bases, and 8 bases had no gene match. This CDR3 region has 15 residues.

This clone has just a few counts. The chain couples TRBV5-8 to TRBJ2-7; D remains ambiguous. From germline, CDR1 is SGHTS and CDR2 YDEGEE. This CDR3 contains 17 residues. V dropped 5 bases and J dropped 0 bases, with 21 bases sitting between them. CDR3 protein: CASRRMFTLTSSYEQYF. The CDR3 nucleotides read TGTGCCAGCAGACGAATGTTTACCCTCACCAGCTCCTACGAGCAGTACTTC.

This clone was seen more than once but under ten times. This chain uses TRBV18 with TRBJ2-1; tentatively, D is TRBD1 (6 bases). Germline V lookup: CDR1 KGHSH, CDR2 LQKENI. The V and J ends lost 3 bases and 6 bases respectively, with 18 bases between them. The CDR3 totals 16 residues. Here the CDR3 reads CASSPVQGTPGNEQFF. CDR3 nucleotide sequence: TGTGCCAGCTCACCGGTTCAGGGGACGCCGGGCAATGAGCAGTTCTTC.

CDR3 sequence: CSVRGAYGSGETQYF. As DNA, the CDR3 is TGCAGCGTTCGGGGGGCTTACGGGAGTGGGGAGACCCAGTACTTC. The chain links TRBV29-1 to TRBJ2-5; possibly TRBD2 for D (7 bases). Germline V gene sequence: CDR1 SQVTM, CDR2 ANQGSEA. The ends were cut back, 5 bases at V and 5 bases at J, with 21 bases in the middle. This CDR3 comprises 15 residues.

The J gene is TRBJ2-2, the V gene TRBV9, with a weak D call TRBD2 (5 bases). The CDR3 is 16 amino acids. The V and J ends lost 2 bases and 3 bases respectively, with 14 bases between them. Germline CDR1 reads SGDLS; CDR2 reads YYNGEE. This chain's CDR3 is CASSVNGSSDTGELFF. CDR3 DNA: TGTGCCAGCAGCGTGAACGGCAGTAGCGACACCGGGGAGCTGTTTTTT.

This clone appeared once. This sequence joins TRBV4-2 and TRBJ2-1; 8 bases align to TRBD2. Per germline, CDR1 LGHNA and CDR2 YNFKEQ. V lost 1 base and J lost 2; bases outside the gene matches: 10. The CDR3 loop spans 18 amino acids. The CDR3 region is CASSQVGVSGVTYNEQFF. For the CDR3, the DNA is TGTGCCAGCAGCCAAGTGGGTGTTAGCGGGGTTACCTACAATGAGCAGTTCTTC.

This chain connects TRBV30 to TRBJ2-1; 8 nucleotides line up with TRBD1. The germline V gene encodes CDR1 GTSNPN and CDR2 SVGIG (reference sequence). The CDR3 spans 14 residues. Losses at the gene ends were 2 bases for V and 8 bases for J; bases not matched to a gene: 8. The CDR3 DNA is TGTGCCTGGAGTAGTCAGGGGGCGTTCGATGAGCAGTTCTTC. Protein: CAWSSQGAFDEQFF.

The rearrangement joins TRBV5-1 to TRBJ1-2; D is unclear. The CDR3 consists of 14 residues. The germline CDR1 and CDR2 sequences are SGHRS and YFSETQ. The V gene lost 4 bases and the J gene lost 0 bases, with 10 bases spanning the gap. In nucleotides, the CDR3 is TGCGCCAGCAGCCCCAGGCCCGCTAACTATGGCTACACCTTC. Translated, it gives CASSPRPANYGYTF.

This clone was detected only a few times. This chain uses TRBV11-3 with TRBJ2-1, with D maybe TRBD2 (5 bases). Trimming removed 5 bases from V and 8 bases from J, with 19 bases in between. Per germline, CDR1 SGHNT and CDR2 YENEEA. The CDR3 spans 15 residues. The CDR3 nucleotides read TGTGCCAGCAGCCTGAGCGGCTTTAAAAAGGATGAGCAGTTCTTC. This translates into CASSLSGFKKDEQFF. Full variable domain (rest looked up from reference TRBV11-3 and TRBJ2-1): EAGVVQSPRYKIIEKKQPVAFWCNPISGHNTLYWYLQNLGQGPELLIRYENEEAVDDSQLPKDRFSAERLKGVDSTLKIQPAELGDSAVYLCASSLSGFKKDEQFFGPGTRLTVL.

This clone showed up just once. The V call is TRBV28, the J call TRBJ2-7; D might be TRBD2 (6 bases). Trimming left V 7 bases short and J 8 bases short, with 24 bases between. Germline V gives CDR1 MDHEN, CDR2 SYDVKM. The CDR3 extends over 15 amino acids. As DNA, the CDR3 is TGTGCCAGCACCACCCAGAAGGAGGGCCGGAACCAGCAGTACTTC. Translated: CASTTQKEGRNQQYF.

This clone occurred once. V is TRBV4-3 and J is TRBJ2-7; 11 bases align to TRBD2. CDR3 length: 20 residues. Germline loops: CDR1 LGHNA, CDR2 YSLEER. The V segment lost 0 bases and the J segment 0 bases; nucleotides outside the gene matches: 13. The CDR3 reads CASSQDWDRSSGRSSYEQYF. The DNA of the CDR3 is TGCGCCAGCAGCCAAGATTGGGACAGATCTAGCGGGAGGAGCTCCTACGAGCAGTACTTC.